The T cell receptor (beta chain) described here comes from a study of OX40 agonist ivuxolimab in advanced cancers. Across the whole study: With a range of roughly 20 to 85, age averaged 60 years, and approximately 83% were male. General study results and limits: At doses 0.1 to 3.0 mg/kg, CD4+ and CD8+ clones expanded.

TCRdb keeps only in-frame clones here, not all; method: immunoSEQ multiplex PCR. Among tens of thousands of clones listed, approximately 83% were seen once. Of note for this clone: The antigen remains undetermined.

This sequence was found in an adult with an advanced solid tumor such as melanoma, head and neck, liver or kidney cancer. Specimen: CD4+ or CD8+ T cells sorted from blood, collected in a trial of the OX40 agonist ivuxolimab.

The CDR3 region is CASTEAGDDTEAFF. DNA for the CDR3: TGTGCCAGCACGGAGGCAGGGGACGACACTGAAGCTTTCTTT. This chain connects TRBV28 to TRBJ1-1; a weak D match, TRBD1 (6 bases). CDR3 length equals 14 residues. The V end was cut by 7 bases, the J end by 3 bases, with 15 bases between. Germline-derived CDR1 and CDR2 are MDHEN and SYDVKM. The whole variable domain, filled in from reference TRBV28 and TRBJ1-1, reads DVKVTQSSRYLVKRTGEKVFLECVQDMDHENMFWYRQDPGLGLRLIYFSYDVKMKEKGDIPEGYSVSREKKERFSLILESASTNQTSMYLCASTEAGDDTEAFFGQGTRLTVV.